This T cell receptor (beta chain) was sequenced in a study of blood T cell repertoires in COVID-19. Study context: The cDNA or gDNA used as material had been derived from T cells, B-cell-depleted T cells, or PBMCs.

The germline V gene has CDR1 SGHRS and CDR2 YFSETQ. This CDR3 has 15 amino acids. Trimming stripped 2 bases from V and 7 bases from J, with 15 bases between. TCRdb's copy holds only in-frame clones and misses some; the assay was immunoSEQ multiplex PCR. The sample includes under 80,000 clones, about 88% of them seen just once. This TCR came from a human donor in a cohort sampled during active COVID-19. This chain links TRBV5-1 with TRBJ1-4; tentatively, D is TRBD1 (6 bases). Sequencing was performed on peripheral blood. The chain's CDR3 is CASSFGPGAGEKLFF. CDR3 nucleotide sequence: TGCGCCAGCAGCTTTGGCCCAGGGGCGGGTGAAAAACTGTTTTTT.